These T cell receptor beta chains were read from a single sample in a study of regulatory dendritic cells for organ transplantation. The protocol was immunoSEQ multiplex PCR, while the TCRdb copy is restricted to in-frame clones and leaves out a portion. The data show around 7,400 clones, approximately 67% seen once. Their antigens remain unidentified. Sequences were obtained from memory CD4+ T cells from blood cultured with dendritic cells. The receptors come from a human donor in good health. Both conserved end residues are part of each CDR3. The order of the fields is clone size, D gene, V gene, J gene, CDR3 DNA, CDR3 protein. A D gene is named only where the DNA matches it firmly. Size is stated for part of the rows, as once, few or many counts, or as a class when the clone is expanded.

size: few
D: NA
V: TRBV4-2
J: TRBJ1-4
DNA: TGTGCCAGCAGCCCTCGGGGGATCGGTAATGAAAAACTGTTTTTT
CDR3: CASSPRGIGNEKLFF

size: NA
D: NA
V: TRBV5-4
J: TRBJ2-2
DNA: TGTGCCAGCAGCCTGGTAAAGAACACCGGGGAGCTGTTTTTT
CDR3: CASSLVKNTGELFF

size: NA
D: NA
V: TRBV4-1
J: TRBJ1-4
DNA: TGCGCCAGCAGCCAAGAAAGGCTGAGGAAACTGTTTTTT
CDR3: CASSQERLRKLFF

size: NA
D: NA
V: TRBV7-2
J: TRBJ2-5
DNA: TGTGCCAGCAGCTTCAACAGGGAATTGGAGACCCAGTACTTC
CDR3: CASSFNRELETQYF

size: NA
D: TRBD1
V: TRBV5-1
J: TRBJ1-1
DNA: TGCGCCAGCAGATACGACAGGGCCACTGAAGCTTTCTTT
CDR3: CASRYDRATEAFF

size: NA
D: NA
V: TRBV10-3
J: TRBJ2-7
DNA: TGTGCCGCCTCCGGAGGCAGCTACGAGCAGTACTTC
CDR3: CAASGGSYEQYF

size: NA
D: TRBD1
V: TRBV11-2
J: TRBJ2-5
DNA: TGTGCCAGCAGCTTAGAGGTTGGGACAGGGATCGGGACCCAGTACTTC
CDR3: CASSLEVGTGIGTQYF

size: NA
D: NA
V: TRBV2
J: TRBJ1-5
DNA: TGTGCCAGCAGTGACAGGGGAAACGTAAATCAGCCCCAGCATTTT
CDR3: CASSDRGNVNQPQHF

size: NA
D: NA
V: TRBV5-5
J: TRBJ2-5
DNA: TGTGCCAGCAGCTTGGGGCTCCAAGAGACCCAGTACTTC
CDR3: CASSLGLQETQYF

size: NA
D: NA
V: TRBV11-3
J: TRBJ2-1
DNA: TGTGCCAGCAGCGCCTCGTGGGGAGATGAGCAGTTCTTC
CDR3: CASSASWGDEQFF

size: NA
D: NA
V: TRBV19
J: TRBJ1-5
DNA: TGTGCCAGTAGTATCCGTAGCTTCCGGGACTTGACATTACTAACTTATCAGCCCCAGCATTTT
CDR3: CASSIRSFRDLTLLTYQPQHF

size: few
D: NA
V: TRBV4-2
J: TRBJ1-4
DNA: TGTGCCAGCAGCCAAGAATACAGGGAAGCTAATGAAAAACTGTTTTTT
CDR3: CASSQEYREANEKLFF

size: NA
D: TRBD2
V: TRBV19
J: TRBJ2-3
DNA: TGTGCCAGTAGACGGACTAGCGACTACCTCACAGATACGCAGTATTTT
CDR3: CASRRTSDYLTDTQYF

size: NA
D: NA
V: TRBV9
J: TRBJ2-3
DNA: TGTGCCAGCAGCGCCGCCGGGACTTTGACGACAGATACGCAGTATTTT
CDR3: CASSAAGTLTTDTQYF

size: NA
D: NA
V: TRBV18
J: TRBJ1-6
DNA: TGTGCCAGCTCACCAGAGTACAGGGTCAATTCACCCCTCCACTTT
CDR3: CASSPEYRVNSPLHF

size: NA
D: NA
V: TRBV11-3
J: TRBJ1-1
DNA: TGTGCCAGCAGCTTAGAGGTAGGGGCCAGGGTCACTGAAGCTTTCTTT
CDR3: CASSLEVGARVTEAFF

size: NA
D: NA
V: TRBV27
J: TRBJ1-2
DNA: TGTGCCAGCAGTTTCACATCCATGGGGGGATTGAATGGCTACACCTTC
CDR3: CASSFTSMGGLNGYTF

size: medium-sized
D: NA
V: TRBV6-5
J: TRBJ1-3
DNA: TGTGCCAGCAGTTATTCGGGGTCCTCTGGAAACACCATATATTTT
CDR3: CASSYSGSSGNTIYF

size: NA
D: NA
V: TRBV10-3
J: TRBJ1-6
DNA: TGTGCCATCCGGAGGGAGGGAAAGTTCGATTCACCCCTCCACTTT
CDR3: CAIRREGKFDSPLHF

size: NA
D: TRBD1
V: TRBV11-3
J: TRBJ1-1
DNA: TGTGCCAGCAGCTTAGATTTGACAGGGGGTAACACTGAAGCTTTCTTT
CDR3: CASSLDLTGGNTEAFF

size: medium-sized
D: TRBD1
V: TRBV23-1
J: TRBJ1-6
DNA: TGCGCCAGCAGTCCCACCTCAGAGGGACAGGCGAGCTCCTATAATTCACCCCTCCACTTT
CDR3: CASSPTSEGQASSYNSPLHF

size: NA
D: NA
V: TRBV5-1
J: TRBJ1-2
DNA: TGCGCCAGCAGCCCTGGGGGGGTTTCCGTCTACACCTTC
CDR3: CASSPGGVSVYTF

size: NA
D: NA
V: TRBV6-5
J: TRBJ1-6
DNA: TGTGCCAGCAGTTACTCTCAGGGAAGGAGATCACCCCTCCACTTT
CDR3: CASSYSQGRRSPLHF

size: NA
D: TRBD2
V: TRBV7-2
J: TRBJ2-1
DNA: TGTGCCAGCAGCTTTAGCGGGGGGGCCGGGAATGAGCAGTTCTTC
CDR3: CASSFSGGAGNEQFF

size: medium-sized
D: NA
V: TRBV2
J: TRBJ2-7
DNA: TGTGCCAGCAATTTAGGGGCTCCGGGCGAGCAGTACTTC
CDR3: CASNLGAPGEQYF

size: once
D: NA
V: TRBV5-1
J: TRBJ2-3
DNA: TGCGCCAGTATTCCGGGACAATTTACAGATACGCAGTATTTT
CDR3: CASIPGQFTDTQYF

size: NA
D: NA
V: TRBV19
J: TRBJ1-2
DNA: TGTGCCAGTACGACAGCAGTAAACTATGGCTACACCTTC
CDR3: CASTTAVNYGYTF

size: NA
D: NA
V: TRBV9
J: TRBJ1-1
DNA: TGTGCCAGCAGCCCCACGGGACACGGGATGAACACTGAAGCTTTCTTT
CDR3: CASSPTGHGMNTEAFF

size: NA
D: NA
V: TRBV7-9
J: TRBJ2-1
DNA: TGTGCCAGCAACTCTTTGACAGGATACAATGAGCAGTTCTTC
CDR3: CASNSLTGYNEQFF

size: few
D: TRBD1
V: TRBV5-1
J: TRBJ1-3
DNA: TGCGCCAGCAGGGAACAGGGGTCTGGAAACACCATATATTTT
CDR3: CASREQGSGNTIYF

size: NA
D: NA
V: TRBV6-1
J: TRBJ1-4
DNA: TGTGCCAGCAGATCCGAGGTGAAACTGTTTTTT
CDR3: CASRSEVKLFF

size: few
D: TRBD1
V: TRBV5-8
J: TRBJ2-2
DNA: TGTGCCAGCAGCTTTTTGGGACAGGGGTATAACACCGGGGAGCTGTTTTTT
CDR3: CASSFLGQGYNTGELFF

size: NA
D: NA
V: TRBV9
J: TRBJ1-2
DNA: TGTGCCAGCAGCGTGGACGGGGGCTATGGCTACACCTTC
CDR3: CASSVDGGYGYTF

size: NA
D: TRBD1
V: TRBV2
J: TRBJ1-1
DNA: TGTGCCAGCAGTTTACTGACAGGGCGCACTGAAGCTTTCTTT
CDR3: CASSLLTGRTEAFF

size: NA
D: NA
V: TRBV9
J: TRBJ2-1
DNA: TGTGCCAGCAGCGTAGCTCAGCAGGTCCACAATGAGCAGTTCTTC
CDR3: CASSVAQQVHNEQFF

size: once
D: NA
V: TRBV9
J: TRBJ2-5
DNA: TGTGCCAGCAGCGTAACCGGGACTTCGAGCCGGGCCCAGTACTTC
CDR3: CASSVTGTSSRAQYF

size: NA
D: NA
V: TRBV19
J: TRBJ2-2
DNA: TGTGCCAGTACCTCACCGGCAGGGCTCACCGGGGAGCTGTTTTTT
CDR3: CASTSPAGLTGELFF